This T cell receptor (beta chain) emerged from a study of graft-versus-host responses after intestinal transplantation. On the study more broadly: Recipients had multivisceral, liver-intestinal, or isolated intestinal transplants.

Worth noting for this clone: Its antigen is not known.

Overall study findings and caveats: Recipient marrow contained GvH clones, some of which appeared first in ileum or blood.

TCRdb keeps only in-frame clones here, not all; method: immunoSEQ multiplex PCR. Among approximately 110,000 clones listed, 85% to 95% were seen once. The input for sequencing was unstimulated CD8+ T cells sorted from spleen or lymph node cells, taken before transplant. The sequence came from a human donor who was the organ donor for an intestinal transplant.

Here the CDR3 DNA reads TGTGCCAGCAGTTCCTCAGGTCCTGGTGGGACCCAGTACTTC. It encodes CASSSSGPGGTQYF. The chain recombines TRBV6-5 with TRBJ2-5, with D unresolved. Germline CDR1 MNHEY, CDR2 SVGAGI. V was cut by 4 bases and J by 7 bases, with 16 bases left in between. This CDR3 is built from 14 residues.